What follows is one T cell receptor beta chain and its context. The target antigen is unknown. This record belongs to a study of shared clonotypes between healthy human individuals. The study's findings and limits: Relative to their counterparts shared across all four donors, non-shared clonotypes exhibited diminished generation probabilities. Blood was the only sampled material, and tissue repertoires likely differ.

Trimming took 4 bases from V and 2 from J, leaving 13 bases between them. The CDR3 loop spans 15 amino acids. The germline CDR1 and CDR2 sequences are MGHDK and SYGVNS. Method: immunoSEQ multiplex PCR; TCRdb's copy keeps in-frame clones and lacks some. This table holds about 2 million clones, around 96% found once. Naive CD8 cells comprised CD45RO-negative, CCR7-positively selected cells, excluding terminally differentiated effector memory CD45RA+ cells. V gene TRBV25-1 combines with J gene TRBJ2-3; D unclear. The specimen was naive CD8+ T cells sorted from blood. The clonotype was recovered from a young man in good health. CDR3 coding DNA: TGTGCCAGCAGTGTCGGGTGGGGTAACACAGATACGCAGTATTTT. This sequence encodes CASSVGWGNTDTQYF.